The clone carrying this TCR beta chain showed up many times. The CDR3 is made up of 17 amino acids. The germline V gene has CDR1 SGHVS and CDR2 FNYEAQ. The V and J ends lost 1 base and 7 bases, in that order; junction bases with no gene match: 14. TCRdb ran MiXCR on the RACE reads and lists one entry per CDR3 protein. The sample lists about 82,000 distinct CDR3 sequences; 10% to 15% were seen once. This record comes from a study of human T cells and chemical hapten exposure. As for time point: patch test 3, about 24 weeks after DPC sensitization. Indicated treatment: therapeutic diphenylcyclopropenone sensitization with weekly scalp DPC.

The V and J genes are TRBV7-6 and TRBJ2-5; 8 positions match TRBD2. This TCR was sampled from a woman in her forties or fifties with alopecia areata. Some clones in this sample may be carry-over from other donors' samples. Sequencing was performed on whole blood, taken in connection with sensitization to the hapten diphenylcyclopropenone (DPC). This CDR3 reads CASSLGPLSGTEGTQYF. CDR3 nucleotide sequence: TGTGCCAGCAGCTTAGGCCCCCTTAGCGGGACGGAAGGGACCCAGTACTTC.